This TCR beta chain derives from a study of vaccination and CD4 T cells after COVID-19. Turning to the study itself: Convalescent patients, SARS-CoV-2 positive by nasal swab PCR, comprised under ten mild cases and one severe case.

TCRdb passed the PCR reads through MiXCR, listing each CDR3 protein once. The data contain about 21,000 distinct CDR3 sequences, roughly 60% of them singletons. V lost 1 base and J lost 7, with 13 bases in between. The CDR3 length is 14 residues. Germline V gives CDR1 SNHLY, CDR2 FYNNEI. The sequenced sample was CD4+ T cells from blood, obtained after SARS-CoV-2 vaccination. The sequence was obtained from a human donor who had recovered from COVID-19. The rearrangement links TRBV2 to TRBJ1-1; maybe TRBD1 (6 bases). Written as DNA, the CDR3 is TGTGCCAGCAGTGAAGGCCGGACAGTAAGTGAAGCTTTCTTT. It codes for CASSEGRTVSEAFF.